This is a list of T cell receptor beta chains from one sample in a study of early T cells in non-severe SARS-CoV-2 infection. TCRdb analysed the 5' RACE reads with MiXCR anew, one entry per CDR3 protein. The table lists some 57,000 distinct CDR3 sequences, roughly a tenth of them singletons. The sample was whole blood. These TCRs come from an adult who was a healthcare worker with PCR-confirmed SARS-CoV-2 infection or an uninfected control (not recorded which). CDR3s include the opening cysteine and the closing phenylalanine or tryptophan. A D gene is named only where the DNA matches it firmly. Rows give clone size only sometimes, using once, few, many, or a class for an expanded clone.

abundance,v_gene,j_gene,d_gene,CDR3nt,CDR3aa
-,TRBV5-1,TRBJ1-2,-,TGCGCCAGCAGCTTGGACAGGTTCCGCTATGGCTACACCTTC,CASSLDRFRYGYTF
few,TRBV5-5,TRBJ2-3,TRBD1,TGTGCCAGCACGCAGGGGGCGCCGGGCACAGATACGCAGTATTTT,CASTQGAPGTDTQYF
few,TRBV20-1,TRBJ2-1,-,TGCAGTGCTAGGGGCCCCCCGGCGGTGGATGAGCAGTTCTTC,CSARGPPAVDEQFF
many,TRBV9,TRBJ2-3,-,TGTGCCAGCAGCGTCTCCTACACAGATACGCAGTATTTT,CASSVSYTDTQYF
few,TRBV12-3/TRBV12-4,TRBJ2-4,-,TGTGCCAGCAGTTGGGGGCACAGTTCAGGCGGACAAAACATTCAGTACTTC,CASSWGHSSGGQNIQYF
medium-sized,TRBV15,TRBJ2-7,-,TGTGCCACCAGCAGAGATAGGGGACCCTACGAGCAGTACTTC,CATSRDRGPYEQYF
few,TRBV3-1,TRBJ1-2,-,TGTGCCAGCAGCCAAGGGGATTCGGGTGGCTACACCTTC,CASSQGDSGGYTF
-,TRBV12-3/TRBV12-4,TRBJ2-3,TRBD2,TGTGCCAGCAGCTCGGGACTAGCATTCACAGATACGCAGTATTTT,CASSSGLAFTDTQYF
-,TRBV7-9,TRBJ2-2,-,TGTGCCAGCAGCCCCAGTACCGGGGAGCTGTTTTTT,CASSPSTGELFF
-,TRBV12-3/TRBV12-4,TRBJ2-2,-,TGTGCCAGCAGTTTTTGGACAGCGAACACCGGGGAGCTGTTTTTT,CASSFWTANTGELFF
-,TRBV20-1,TRBJ2-5,-,TGCAGTGCTACACCGGGCGGCCAAGAGACCCAGTACTTC,CSATPGGQETQYF